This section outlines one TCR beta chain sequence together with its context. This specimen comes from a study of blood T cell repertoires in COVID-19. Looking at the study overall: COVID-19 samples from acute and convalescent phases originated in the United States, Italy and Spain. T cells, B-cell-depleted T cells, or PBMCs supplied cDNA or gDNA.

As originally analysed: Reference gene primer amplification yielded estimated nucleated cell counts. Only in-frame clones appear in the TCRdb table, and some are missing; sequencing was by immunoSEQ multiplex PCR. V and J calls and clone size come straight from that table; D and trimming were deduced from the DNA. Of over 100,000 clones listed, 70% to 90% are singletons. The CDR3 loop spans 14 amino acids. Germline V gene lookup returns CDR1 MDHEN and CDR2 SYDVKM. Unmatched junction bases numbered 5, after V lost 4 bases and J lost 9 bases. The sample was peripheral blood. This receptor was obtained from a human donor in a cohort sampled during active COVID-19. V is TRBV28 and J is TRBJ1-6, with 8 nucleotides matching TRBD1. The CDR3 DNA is TGTGCCAGCAGTTCGGGCAGGGGGCTTTCACCCCTCCACTTT. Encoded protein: CASSSGRGLSPLHF.